This TCR beta chain was sequenced during a study of T cell changes during pregnancy in multiple sclerosis. Sequencing used immunoSEQ multiplex PCR; TCRdb keeps in-frame clones, though not all of them. This table has around 75,000 clones, 91% appearing once. The TCR sequence derives from a female donor in good health, enrolled as a control in a pregnancy study. Source: CD4+ T cells from peripheral blood mononuclear cells, taken in the third trimester of pregnancy.

As DNA, the CDR3 is TGTGCCAGCAGCTTACAGGGCGGGGAGCTGTTTTTT. Translation gives CASSLQGGELFF. The chain carries TRBV11-1 and TRBJ2-2, with a possible D match to TRBD1 (5 bases). Germline CDR1 SGHAT, CDR2 FQDESV (reference sequence). V lost 2 bases to trimming and J lost 7 bases, with 5 bases between them. The CDR3 runs 12 residues.